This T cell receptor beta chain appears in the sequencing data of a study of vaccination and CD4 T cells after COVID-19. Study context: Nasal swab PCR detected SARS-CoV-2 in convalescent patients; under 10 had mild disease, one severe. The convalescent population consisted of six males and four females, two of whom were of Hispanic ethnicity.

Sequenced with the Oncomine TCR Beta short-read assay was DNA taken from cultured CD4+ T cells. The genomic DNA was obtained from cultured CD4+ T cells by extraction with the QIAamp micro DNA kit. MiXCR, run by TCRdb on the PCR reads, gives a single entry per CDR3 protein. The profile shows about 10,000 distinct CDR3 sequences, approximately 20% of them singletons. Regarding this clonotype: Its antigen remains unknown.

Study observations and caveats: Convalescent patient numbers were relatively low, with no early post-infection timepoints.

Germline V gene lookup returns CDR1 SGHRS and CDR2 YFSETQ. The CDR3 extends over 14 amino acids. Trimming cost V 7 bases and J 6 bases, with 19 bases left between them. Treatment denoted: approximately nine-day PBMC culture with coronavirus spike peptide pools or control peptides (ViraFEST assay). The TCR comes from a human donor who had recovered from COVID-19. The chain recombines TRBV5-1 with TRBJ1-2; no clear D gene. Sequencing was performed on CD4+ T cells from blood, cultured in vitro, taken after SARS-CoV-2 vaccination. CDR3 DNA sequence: TGCGCCAGCGGCCCCGACGCCAGGAGGGATGGCTACACCTTC. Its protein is CASGPDARRDGYTF.